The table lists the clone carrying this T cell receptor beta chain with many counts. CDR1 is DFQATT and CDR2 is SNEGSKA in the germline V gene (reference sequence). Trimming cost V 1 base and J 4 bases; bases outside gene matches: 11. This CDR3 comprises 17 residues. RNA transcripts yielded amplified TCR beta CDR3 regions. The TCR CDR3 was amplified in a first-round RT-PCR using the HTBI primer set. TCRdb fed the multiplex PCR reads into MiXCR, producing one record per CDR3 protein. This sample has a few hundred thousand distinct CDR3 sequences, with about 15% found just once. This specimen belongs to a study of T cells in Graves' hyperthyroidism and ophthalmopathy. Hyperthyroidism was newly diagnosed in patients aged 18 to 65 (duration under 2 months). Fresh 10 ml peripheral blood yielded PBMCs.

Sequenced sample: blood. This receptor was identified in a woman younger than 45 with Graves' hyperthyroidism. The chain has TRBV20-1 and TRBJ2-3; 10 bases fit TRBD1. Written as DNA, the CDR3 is TGCAGTGCTAGAGGCACCCCGGGACAGGGGTTCGCAGATACGCAGTATTTT. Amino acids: CSARGTPGQGFADTQYF.